This is a list of T cell receptor beta chains from one sample in a study of early T cells in non-severe SARS-CoV-2 infection. Each CDR3 protein is one row after TCRdb ran MiXCR on the 5' RACE reads. The sample consists of more than 45,000 distinct CDR3 sequences, 9.5% to 15% of them appearing once. The sample was whole blood. These receptor sequences come from an adult who was a healthcare worker with PCR-confirmed SARS-CoV-2 infection or an uninfected control (not recorded which). The CDR3 runs from the conserved cysteine through the conserved F or W. Fields, in order: V gene, clone size, D gene, J gene, CDR3 DNA, CDR3 protein. The D gene is left open where the match is weak. Size is omitted from some rows. Given values are once, few, many or a class for expanded clones.

TRBV5-1	many	-	TRBJ2-6	TGCGCCAGCAGCCCCGGGACGTCCCTGGGGGCCAACGTCCTGACTTTC	CASSPGTSLGANVLTF
TRBV18	many	-	TRBJ2-3	TGTGCCAGCTCCTGGACGGACTCCAAGACAGATACGCAGTATTTT	CASSWTDSKTDTQYF
TRBV5-4	many	TRBD2	TRBJ2-1	TGTGCCAGCAGCTGGGGACTAGCGGCCAATGAGCAGTTCTTC	CASSWGLAANEQFF
TRBV27	-	-	TRBJ2-1	TGTGCCAGCAGTTACAAGGGGCGGCAGACATACAATGAGCAGTTCTTC	CASSYKGRQTYNEQFF
TRBV7-8	many	TRBD2	TRBJ2-4	TGTGCCAGCAGCCCCCAGGCGCTAGCGGGGATCAAAAACATTCAGTACTTC	CASSPQALAGIKNIQYF
TRBV28	many	-	TRBJ2-1	TGTGCCAGCTATGGCGGGCCCCCAATTGAAAAGTTCTTC	CASYGGPPIEKFF
TRBV6-2/TRBV6-3	few	-	TRBJ1-5	TGTGCCAGCAGTCTTTATCTCGATCAGCCCCAGCATTTT	CASSLYLDQPQHF
TRBV14	-	-	TRBJ2-1	TGTGCCAGCAGCATAGATCATTCCTACAATGAGCAGTTCTTC	CASSIDHSYNEQFF
TRBV6-1	-	-	TRBJ1-4	TGTGCCAGCATCGGGCGGGAGGTCGAAAAACTGTTTTTT	CASIGREVEKLFF
TRBV28	many	-	TRBJ1-2	TGTGCCAGCAGCTCCACGTACTATGGCTACACCTTC	CASSSTYYGYTF
TRBV28	-	TRBD2	TRBJ2-2	TGTGCCAGCAAAACCCCGCGACTAGCGGGAGGGAGGGCCGGGGAGCTGTTTTTT	CASKTPRLAGGRAGELFF
TRBV28	few	TRBD1	TRBJ1-5	TGTGCCAGCAGTTACGGGACAGCCATAGAGCCCCAGCATTTT	CASSYGTAIEPQHF
TRBV4-1	-	-	TRBJ1-2	TGCGCCAGCAGCCCAGGACGGAGCCCCTATGGCTACACCTTC	CASSPGRSPYGYTF
TRBV20-1	-	-	TRBJ1-1	TGCAGTGCTGCAACAGGGACCACTGAAGCTTTCTTT	CSAATGTTEAFF
TRBV28	-	-	TRBJ2-4	TGTGCCAGCAGTTCTCACCCCGGGACGACGGGCAAAAACATTCAGTACTTC	CASSSHPGTTGKNIQYF
TRBV28	few	-	TRBJ2-7	TGTGCCAGCAGCTTCATATCCCTCGAGCAGTACTTC	CASSFISLEQYF
TRBV20-1	-	TRBD1	TRBJ1-5	TGCAGTGCTAGGAAGACAGGGAATAGCAATCAGCCCCAGCATTTT	CSARKTGNSNQPQHF
TRBV15	few	TRBD1	TRBJ1-1	TGTGCCACCAGCGGGGACAGTCAAGGCCTCAACACTGAAGCTTTCTTT	CATSGDSQGLNTEAFF
TRBV10-2	many	TRBD2	TRBJ2-2	TGCGCCAGCAGGACTAGCGGAAAACCCGGGGAGCTGTTTTTT	CASRTSGKPGELFF
TRBV29-1	few	-	TRBJ2-3	TGCAGCGTTGAAGGGGATCCGGGGACCAGCACAGATACGCAGTATTTT	CSVEGDPGTSTDTQYF
TRBV7-9	few	-	TRBJ1-1	TGTGCCAGCAGTTACAACGGGGGGGTGACTGAAGCTTTCTTT	CASSYNGGVTEAFF
TRBV12-3/TRBV12-4	many	TRBD1	TRBJ1-5	TGTGCCAGCAGACCGACAGGGACCTATCAGCCCCAGCATTTT	CASRPTGTYQPQHF
TRBV5-1	many	TRBD2	TRBJ2-3	TGCGCCAGCAGCCACATCCCAGCGGGAAGGGCAGATACGCAGTATTTT	CASSHIPAGRADTQYF
TRBV19	-	TRBD2	TRBJ2-1	TGTGCCAGTAGTATCACGGGTGCGGGGGACTACAATGAGCAGTTCTTC	CASSITGAGDYNEQFF
TRBV6-1	many	TRBD2	TRBJ2-1	TGTGCCAGCAGTGAAAGGACTAGCGGAATCTACAATGAGCAGTTCTTC	CASSERTSGIYNEQFF
TRBV7-8	many	-	TRBJ2-3	TGTGCCAGCGGGGAAAGGCCCACAGATACGCAGTATTTT	CASGERPTDTQYF
TRBV5-4	-	-	TRBJ2-3	TGTGCCAGCAGCTTGCGTATCATCGGGCACACAGATACGCAGTATTTT	CASSLRIIGHTDTQYF